These 27 T cell receptor beta chains were sequenced from one sample in a study of shared clonotypes between healthy human individuals. Some clones are missing from TCRdb's copy, which holds only in-frame ones; the method was immunoSEQ multiplex PCR. The data hold over 850,000 clones, with around three quarters observed a single time. Sequencing was performed on memory CD4+ T cells from PBMCs. The subset is: CD45RA-negative fraction. The receptors originated from a man aged 18 to 29 in good health. Some clones in this sample may be carry-over from other donors' samples.

The CDR3 DNA sequence: TGTGCCATCAGTGAGTTAGTAGCGGCCTACAATGAGCAGTTCTTC. Its protein is CAISELVAAYNEQFF. V usage is TRBV10-3 and J usage is TRBJ2-1; weak D call: TRBD2 (6 bases). V was shortened by 1 base and J by 2 bases, with 9 bases between the two germline ends. CDR1 and CDR2 from the germline V gene are ENHRY and SYGVKD. This CDR3 region has 15 residues.

CDR3 region: CASSLARHSDEQFF. CDR3 bases: TGTGCCAGCAGCTTAGCTCGACACTCCGATGAGCAGTTCTTC. The rearrangement uses TRBV7-2 and TRBJ2-1; D gene uncertain. The germline gives CDR1 SGHTA, CDR2 FQGNSA. Deletions cut 0 bases from V and 8 bases from J, with 11 bases between. This CDR3 contains 14 residues. The full variable domain, in which reference TRBV7-2 and TRBJ2-1 provide the parts outside the CDR3, is GAGVSQSPSNKVTEKGKDVELRCDPISGHTALYWYRQSLGQGLEFLIYFQGNSAPDKSGLPSDRFSAERTGGSVSTLTIQRTQQEDSAVYLCASSLARHSDEQFFGPGTRLTVL.

This chain joins TRBV6-5 and TRBJ1-1; D remains unclear. The CDR3 loop spans 11 amino acids. Per germline, CDR1 MNHEY and CDR2 SVGAGI. The ends were cut back, 0 bases at V and 14 bases at J, with 10 bases in the middle. For the CDR3, the DNA is TGTGCCAGCAGTTACTCGTCCCGGGTATTCTTT. It translates to CASSYSSRVFF.

The chain has TRBV5-1 and TRBJ2-5; either TRBD1 or TRBD2 may supply D (5 bases each). Germline CDR1 is SGHRS and CDR2 is YFSETQ. Trimming removed 4 bases from V and 1 base from J, with 17 bases in between. This CDR3 region has 16 residues. The CDR3 region is CASSPGTPKSQETQYF. The CDR3 DNA reads as TGCGCCAGCAGCCCGGGGACGCCGAAATCCCAAGAGACCCAGTACTTC.

The chain couples TRBV7-2 to TRBJ2-4, with a tentative D call TRBD2 (6 bases). Germline V gene lookup returns CDR1 SGHTA and CDR2 FQGNSA. The CDR3 has 15 residues. V gave up 3 bases and J gave up 5 bases, with 14 bases separating them. CDR3: CASSFNWGLQNIQYF. CDR3 sequence (DNA): TGTGCCAGCAGCTTTAACTGGGGACTCCAAAACATTCAGTACTTC.

This rearrangement joins TRBV9 to TRBJ1-3, with TRBD1 identical over 9 bases. This CDR3 has 17 residues. The ends lost 3 bases at V and 4 bases at J; junction bases unmatched: 11. Germline lookup yields CDR1 SGDLS and CDR2 YYNGEE. The CDR3 reads CASSARPRQGGGNTIYF. DNA for the CDR3: TGTGCCAGCAGCGCCCGCCCCCGACAGGGGGGAGGAAACACCATATATTTT.

The chain has TRBV5-1 and TRBJ2-1; TRBD2 agrees at 13 bases. Germline V gene data show CDR1 as SGHRS and CDR2 as YFSETQ. The V segment lost 2 bases and the J segment 4 bases; nucleotides outside the gene matches: 3. There are 16 residues in the CDR3. The CDR3 DNA reads TGCGCCAGCAGCTTACCACTAGCGGGGGGGTACAATGAGCAGTTCTTC. Amino acid sequence: CASSLPLAGGYNEQFF.

This rearrangement joins TRBV4-3 to TRBJ2-1, with a weak D call TRBD1 (6 bases). This CDR3 region has 15 residues. The germline CDR1 and CDR2 sequences are LGHNA and YSLEER. V shed 4 bases and J shed 4 bases, with 14 bases lying between them. CDR3 protein: CASSPQGNPYNEQFF. The CDR3 nucleotides are TGCGCCAGCAGCCCGCAGGGGAACCCTTACAATGAGCAGTTCTTC.

Regarding this clone: One end of the junction is discordant with germline, which a read error may explain. Other DNA sequences from this sample encode an identical CDR3 as well. The V gene is TRBV7-2, the J gene TRBJ1-3; a weak D match, TRBD1 (5 bases). Germline CDR1 is SGHTA and CDR2 is FQGNSA. The CDR3 totals 14 residues. CDR3 residues: CASSLAGAGNTIYF. CDR3 in DNA: TGTGCCAGCAGCCTAGCGGGGGCTGGAAACACCATATATTTT. The full variable domain, its missing parts supplied by reference TRBV7-2 and TRBJ1-3, is GAGVSQSPSNKVTEKGKDVELRCDPISGHTALYWYRQSLGQGLEFLIYFQGNSAPDKSGLPSDRFSAERTGGSVSTLTIQRTQQEDSAVYLCASSLAGAGNTIYFGEGSWLTVV.

To note about this clone: The junction departs from germline at one end; a sequencing error may be responsible. V usage is TRBV19 and J usage is TRBJ2-2; possible D gene TRBD2, 6 bases. Germline CDR1 and CDR2: LNHDA and SQIVND (reference sequence). The CDR3 has 14 residues. The CDR3 is CASSAGPNTGELFF. Written as DNA, the CDR3 is TGTGCCAGTAGTGCGGGACCGAATACCGGGGAGCTGTTTTTT.

The J gene is TRBJ2-5, the V gene TRBV28; the D gene is possibly TRBD1 (5 bases). Germline CDR1 MDHEN, CDR2 SYDVKM. This CDR3 has 15 residues. Trimming pared 1 base from V and 7 bases from J, leaving 16 bases between. This CDR3 reads CASSLFAGIIGTQYF. CDR3 in DNA: TGTGCCAGCAGTTTATTCGCAGGGATCATCGGGACCCAGTACTTC.

The chain recombines TRBV19 with TRBJ1-1, with TRBD1 matching over 7 bases. V lost 5 bases and J lost 0; bases outside the gene matches: 6. Germline CDR1 LNHDA, CDR2 SQIVND (reference sequence). There are 15 residues in the CDR3. CDR3 sequence (DNA): TGTGCCAGTAGTCTATGGACAGGAATGAACACTGAAGCTTTCTTT. It encodes CASSLWTGMNTEAFF. The whole variable domain, remainder taken from reference TRBV19 and TRBJ1-1, is DGGITQSPKYLFRKEGQNVTLSCEQNLNHDAMYWYRQDPGQGLRLIYYSQIVNDFQKGDIAEGYSVSREKKESFPLTVTSAQKNPTAFYLCASSLWTGMNTEAFFGQGTRLTVV.

This clone was seen a few times. This chain connects TRBV2 to TRBJ2-5; no definite D call. This CDR3 spans 12 amino acids. CDR1 SNHLY and CDR2 FYNNEI come from the germline V gene. Trimming took off 1 base at V and 4 bases at J, with 4 bases between the two ends. The CDR3: CASSEVVETQYF. The CDR3, as DNA: TGTGCCAGCAGTGAAGTCGTAGAGACCCAGTACTTC.

The V gene is TRBV9, the J gene TRBJ2-1; D gene ambiguous. V lost 4 bases, J lost 7 bases, and 15 bases lay in between. The CDR3 covers 14 residues. CDR1 and CDR2 from the germline V gene are SGDLS and YYNGEE. Written as DNA, the CDR3 is TGTGCCAGCAGCCCCTGGTCCGACCCGAATGAGCAGTTCTTC. Translating it yields CASSPWSDPNEQFF.

The chain has TRBV28 and TRBJ1-2; a weak D match, TRBD1 (6 bases). Germline CDR1 reads MDHEN; CDR2 reads SYDVKM. CDR3 length: 14 amino acids. Trimming stripped 6 bases from V and 2 bases from J, with 13 bases between. The CDR3 reads CASSPQGPNYGYTF. The CDR3 region has the DNA TGTGCCAGCAGCCCACAGGGACCCAACTATGGCTACACCTTC.

This chain links TRBV14 with TRBJ1-4; the D gene is possibly TRBD1 (5 bases). Trimming took off 4 bases at V and 0 bases at J, with 12 bases between the two ends. CDR1 and CDR2 from the germline V gene are SGHDN and FVKESK. The CDR3 is 16 residues long. The CDR3 region is CASSLGGVATNEKLFF. In nucleotides, the CDR3 is TGTGCCAGCAGCCTGGGGGGGGTTGCAACTAATGAAAAACTGTTTTTT.

The genes are TRBV4-1 and TRBJ2-4; D is unresolved. Trimming stripped 0 bases from V and 7 bases from J, with 13 bases between. The CDR3 is 15 residues long. Germline V gene lookup returns CDR1 MGHRA and CDR2 YSYEKL. CDR3 region: CASSQDGAPMNIQYF. CDR3 bases: TGCGCCAGCAGCCAAGACGGTGCCCCAATGAACATTCAGTACTTC.

The chain is built from TRBV2 and TRBJ2-7, with TRBD1 matching 7 bases. CDR1 is SNHLY, CDR2 FYNNEI, per germline. V trimming: 6 bases; J trimming: 1 base; junction bases outside the gene matches: 12. The CDR3 has 16 residues. The CDR3 DNA reads as TGTGCCAGCAGCCCGTACGGGACAGCCCAATCCTACGAGCAGTACTTC. This sequence encodes CASSPYGTAQSYEQYF.

This rearrangement joins TRBV6-6 to TRBJ1-5; 9 nucleotides line up with TRBD1. The CDR3 consists of 14 residues. CDR1 is MNHNY, CDR2 SVGAGI, per germline (reference sequence). V lost 4 bases and J lost 5; bases outside the gene matches: 3. CDR3 nucleotide sequence: TGTGCCAGCAGTTTCGGGACAGGGTATCAGCCCCAGCATTTT. Translation gives CASSFGTGYQPQHF.

The rearrangement links TRBV5-5 to TRBJ1-1, with TRBD1 as a possible D gene (6 bases). Between the trimmed V and J ends, which lost 1 base and 1 base, there was a span of 14 bases. From germline, CDR1 is SGHKS and CDR2 YYEKEE (reference sequence). CDR3 length: 16 amino acids. CDR3 residues: CASSLRAGASNTEAFF. CDR3 coding DNA: TGTGCCAGCAGCTTGAGGGCAGGGGCCTCGAACACTGAAGCTTTCTTT.

The V call is TRBV6-1, the J call TRBJ2-7, with 9 bases aligning to TRBD1. In germline, CDR1 is MNHNS, CDR2 SASEGT. The trim removed 0 bases at V and 4 bases at J, leaving 4 bases unmatched. CDR3 size: 15 residues. The CDR3: CASSEARQGVYEQYF. CDR3 DNA sequence: TGTGCCAGCAGTGAAGCGAGACAGGGGGTGTACGAGCAGTACTTC.

The chain carries TRBV27 and TRBJ2-2; possibly TRBD2 for D (6 bases). This CDR3 contains 16 residues. Looked up from germline, CDR1 is MNHEY and CDR2 is SMNVEV (reference sequence). The V and J ends lost 3 bases and 2 bases respectively, with 13 bases between them. The DNA for the CDR3 is TGTGCCAGCAGTTTGGGGGGAGCCGGCAACACCGGGGAGCTGTTTTTT. This codes for CASSLGGAGNTGELFF.

Notes on this clone: At the DNA level, this CDR3 is encoded by other sequences in the same sample as well. V gene TRBV5-1 combines with J gene TRBJ1-1; no reliable D call. The V and J ends lost 0 bases and 2 bases respectively, with 5 bases between them. The germline gives CDR1 SGHRS, CDR2 YFSETQ. CDR3 length: 13 residues. CDR3: CASSLVPNTEAFF. Written as DNA, the CDR3 is TGCGCCAGCAGCTTGGTGCCAAACACTGAAGCTTTCTTT.

The J gene is TRBJ1-4, the V gene TRBV4-3, with D unclear. V lost 0 bases and J 10 bases, leaving 18 bases between the germline ends. Germline V CDR1 and CDR2: LGHNA, YSLEER. This CDR3 spans 16 amino acids. In nucleotides, the CDR3 is TGCGCCAGCAGCCAAGATATGCCGCGGGCTCCAGGAAAACTGTTTTTT. This encodes CASSQDMPRAPGKLFF.

This clone was picked up a small number of times. The gene calls are TRBV18 and TRBJ1-3; D not certain. Trimming took off 2 bases at V and 4 bases at J, with 9 bases between the two ends. The CDR3 length is 14 residues. The V gene's germline CDR1 is KGHSH and CDR2 LQKENI. The CDR3 sequence is CASSPERGGNTIYF. CDR3 nucleotide sequence: TGTGCCAGCTCACCAGAGCGAGGGGGAAACACCATATATTTT.

Points on this clone: The identical CDR3 is also encoded by other nucleotide sequences in the sample. V is TRBV5-1 and J is TRBJ2-1, with 7 positions matching TRBD2. The CDR3 consists of 15 residues. CDR1 is SGHRS and CDR2 is YFSETQ in the germline V gene. V was pared by 2 bases and J by 0 bases, with 2 bases of the junction left unmatched. The CDR3 bases are TGCGCCAGCAGCTTACTAGCGAGCTCCTACAATGAGCAGTTCTTC. It yields the protein CASSLLASSYNEQFF.

In its sample, this clone was seen once. The same CDR3 can be traced to other DNA sequences in this sample. The chain uses TRBV7-6 and TRBJ2-3, with D possibly matching TRBD1 (6 bases). V lost 1 base to trimming and J lost 4 bases, with 9 bases between them. CDR1 and CDR2 from the germline V gene are SGHVS and FNYEAQ. The CDR3 runs 14 residues. The CDR3 region is CASSLVRGADTQYF. The CDR3 bases are TGTGCCAGCAGCTTAGTCAGGGGTGCAGATACGCAGTATTTT.